The 30 T cell receptor beta chains below were found in one sample sequenced in a study of read filtering for tumor transcriptome and immune sequencing. From roughly 400 ng of RNA, a library with molecular barcoded alpha/delta and beta/gamma adaptors was made. TCRdb reprocessed the reads with MiXCR, giving one entry per CDR3 protein. Among some 40,000 distinct CDR3 sequences listed, approximately 12% were seen once. Sequencing was done on a sample of a population of CD138-negative cells sorted from bone marrow. These receptors originate from a donor at least 40 years old with multiple myeloma.

This clonotype was detected many times. The chain combines TRBV10-3 with TRBJ1-2; no definite D call. V lost 0 bases to trimming and J lost 0 bases, with 5 bases between them. There are 14 residues in the CDR3. The germline gives CDR1 ENHRY, CDR2 SYGVKD. CDR3 sequence (DNA): TGTGCCATCAGTGAGTCATACTCTAACTATGGCTACACCTTC. This encodes CAISESYSNYGYTF.

On this clonotype itself: This may be a read error, as it is one base from a much larger clone. The chain uses TRBV7-9 and TRBJ2-3; D unresolved. Germline CDR1 and CDR2: SEHNR and FQNEAQ (reference sequence). This CDR3 has 15 amino acids. DNA for the CDR3: TGTGCCAGCAGCTTAGCGGGATGGGATTGGGATACGCGGTATTTT. This encodes CASSLAGWDWDTRYF.

This clonotype rates as medium-sized. The V gene is TRBV3-1, the J gene TRBJ2-1, with D maybe TRBD2 (5 bases). CDR1 is LGHDT and CDR2 is YNNKEL in the germline V gene (reference sequence). The length of the CDR3 is 15 residues. The V end was cut by 1 base, the J end by 6 bases, with 13 bases between. The CDR3 region is CASSQVSGLINEQFF. In DNA form, the CDR3 reads TGTGCCAGCAGCCAAGTGTCAGGACTGATCAATGAGCAGTTCTTC.

This clonotype was observed many times. The chain links TRBV11-2 to TRBJ1-4; the D is unclear. Trimming shortened V by 4 bases and J by 8 bases, and 17 bases separated the two germline ends. Germline V gives CDR1 SGHAT, CDR2 FQNNGV. The CDR3 totals 15 residues. The CDR3 DNA follows: TGTGCCAGCAGCTCGGTGGGTGGGCGAAGAGAAAAACTGTTTTTT. This codes for CASSSVGGRREKLFF.

The chain joins TRBV6-5 to TRBJ2-5; D is ambiguous. The CDR3 has 15 residues. Germline V lookup: CDR1 MNHEY, CDR2 SVGAGI. V shed 0 bases and J shed 4 bases, with 12 bases lying between them. The CDR3 region has the DNA TGTGCCAGCAGTTACTCCTACAACGGATTAGAGACCCAGTACTTC. This codes for CASSYSYNGLETQYF.

This clonotype was counted many times. The V call is TRBV7-2, the J call TRBJ1-6; 9 nucleotides agree with TRBD1. With 5 bases clipped from V and 5 bases from J, the junction kept 4 bases outside the gene matches. Looked up from germline, CDR1 is SGHTA and CDR2 is FQGNSA. The CDR3 consists of 15 residues. Written as DNA, the CDR3 is TGTGCCAGCAGCCCACAGGGGGCCGATAATTCACCCCTCCACTTT. Translation gives CASSPQGADNSPLHF.

Many counts were recorded for this clonotype. This sequence joins TRBV30 and TRBJ2-2, with D perhaps TRBD1 (5 bases). Trimming stripped 2 bases from V and 6 bases from J, with 19 bases between. Germline CDR1 GTSNPN, CDR2 SVGIG (reference sequence). The CDR3 has 16 residues. The CDR3 nucleotides read TGTGCCTGGAGTCCGGCAGGTAGTGGGGCATCCGGGGAGCTGTTTTTT. This encodes CAWSPAGSGASGELFF.

Comment on this clonotype: A much larger clone differs by one base, so this may be a read error. The chain employs TRBV12-3 or TRBV12-4 and TRBJ2-2; D gene ambiguous. This CDR3 contains 18 residues. The V end lost 3 bases, the J end lost 1 base, and 18 bases lay between the germline ends. CDR3 coding DNA: TGTGCCAGCAGTTTTTTCAGGTTCGTCGGAAAGAACACCGGGGAGCTGTTTTTT. Translated, it gives CASSFFRFVGKNTGELFF.

This clonotype was observed a handful of times. The V call is TRBV18, the J call TRBJ1-1; D unresolved. This CDR3 comprises 11 residues. With 3 bases removed from V and 5 bases from J, the gap between germline ends came to 4 bases. From germline, CDR1 is KGHSH and CDR2 LQKENI. Written as DNA, the CDR3 is TGTGCCAGCTCACCGGAAACTGAAGCTTTCTTT. Translation gives CASSPETEAFF. The full variable domain, rest sourced from reference TRBV18 and TRBJ1-1, is NAGVMQNPRHLVRRRGQEARLRCSPMKGHSHVYWYRQLPEEGLKFMVYLQKENIIDESGMPKERFSAEFPKEGPSILRIQQVVRGDSAAYFCASSPETEAFFGQGTRLTVV.

A note on this clonotype: Because it lacks the conserved phenylalanine or tryptophan at the end, this CDR3 is likely a read error. The J gene is TRBJ2-5, the V gene TRBV5-5, with 8 positions matching TRBD2. The germline V gene encodes CDR1 SGHKS and CDR2 YYEKEE (reference sequence). The trim removed 3 bases at V and 2 bases at J, leaving 6 bases unmatched. The CDR3 runs to 15 residues. CDR3 coding DNA: TGTGCCAGCAGCTCGATAGCGGGAAGACAAGAGACCCAGTACTGC. Translating gives CASSSIAGRQETQYC.

This clonotype was counted at least ten times. The CDR3 is CSGGTGIGETQYF. In nucleotides, the CDR3 is TGCAGCGGGGGGACAGGGATCGGCGAGACCCAGTACTTC. This chain joins TRBV29-1 and TRBJ2-5, with 9 bases that match TRBD1. The germline gives CDR1 SQVTM, CDR2 ANQGSEA. CDR3 size: 13 residues. The ends lost 7 bases at V and 5 bases at J; junction bases unmatched: 8. Full variable domain (outside the CDR3, taken from reference TRBV29-1 and TRBJ2-5): SAVISQKPSRDICQRGTSLTIQCQVDSQVTMMFWYRQQPGQSLTLIATANQGSEATYESGFVIDKFPISRPNLTFSTLTVSNMSPEDSSIYLCSGGTGIGETQYFGPGTRLLVL.

The sample holds many counts of this clonotype. In DNA form, the CDR3 reads TGTGCCAGCGCTAGATTCGACGGGGTCTACGAGCAGTACTTC. Amino acid sequence: CASARFDGVYEQYF. The V gene is TRBV12-3 or TRBV12-4, the J gene TRBJ2-7; D perhaps matches TRBD2 (5 bases). The CDR3 extends over 14 amino acids. V was cut by 8 bases and J by 3 bases, with 17 bases left in between.

The J gene is TRBJ2-1, the V gene TRBV7-9; D perhaps matches TRBD1 (7 bases). V dropped 5 bases and J dropped 7 bases, with 15 bases sitting between them. There are 14 residues in the CDR3. Germline V gene lookup returns CDR1 SEHNR and CDR2 FQNEAQ (reference sequence). CDR3 amino acids: CASSRTGGQNEQFF. The CDR3, as DNA: TGTGCCAGCAGCCGTACCGGGGGACAGAATGAGCAGTTCTTC.

This clonotype was counted many times. The CDR3 DNA reads as TGTGCCAGCAGCCCCGGGACTGCCCTCGAGCAGTACTTC. Translated, it gives CASSPGTALEQYF. The V and J genes are TRBV11-2 and TRBJ2-7; TRBD2 is a possible D gene (6 bases). Per germline, CDR1 SGHAT and CDR2 FQNNGV. The V end lost 5 bases, the J end lost 6 bases, and 14 bases lay between the germline ends. The CDR3 is 13 amino acids. The variable domain in full, completed from reference TRBV11-2 and TRBJ2-7, reads EAGVAQSPRYKIIEKRQSVAFWCNPISGHATLYWYQQILGQGPKLLIQFQNNGVVDDSQLPKDRFSAERLKGVDSTLKIQPAKLEDSAVYLCASSPGTALEQYFGPGTRLTVT.

This clonotype was counted many times. V usage is TRBV14 and J usage is TRBJ2-5; the D gene is possibly TRBD2 (5 bases). CDR3 length: 14 residues. V lost 0 bases to trimming and J lost 7 bases, with 12 bases between them. Germline CDR1 reads SGHDN; CDR2 reads FVKESK. CDR3 sequence reads: CASSQDSSRGTQYF. The CDR3 DNA sequence: TGTGCCAGCAGCCAAGATTCTTCCCGGGGGACCCAGTACTTC. Complete variable domain (other parts from reference TRBV14 and TRBJ2-5): EAGVTQFPSHSVIEKGQTVTLRCDPISGHDNLYWYRRVMGKEIKFLLHFVKESKQDESGMPNNRFLAERTGGTYSTLKVQPAELEDSGVYFCASSQDSSRGTQYFGPGTRLLVL.

This clonotype was seen many times. The chain has TRBV5-1 and TRBJ2-3; TRBD2 matches at 9 bases. This CDR3 has 14 residues. From germline, CDR1 is SGHRS and CDR2 YFSETQ. Trimming at V came to 5 bases and at J to 1 base, leaving 2 bases not matched to a gene. CDR3 loop: CASSVAGGTDTQYF. CDR3 bases: TGCGCCAGCAGTGTAGCGGGGGGCACAGATACGCAGTATTTT. Supplemented by reference TRBV5-1 and TRBJ2-3, the full variable domain reads KAGVTQTPRYLIKTRGQQVTLSCSPISGHRSVSWYQQTPGQGLQFLFEYFSETQRNKGNFPGRFSGRQFSNSRSEMNVSTLELGDSALYLCASSVAGGTDTQYFGPGTRLTVL.

Many counts were recorded for this clonotype. This sequence joins TRBV6-1 and TRBJ2-3; D might be TRBD1 (5 bases). The CDR3 is made up of 14 amino acids. Trimming removed 6 bases from V and 3 bases from J, with 13 bases in between. CDR1 is MNHNS, CDR2 SASEGT, per germline. The CDR3 coding sequence is TGTGCCAGCAGCCGGGCAGGGTCGACAGATACGCAGTATTTT. This translates into CASSRAGSTDTQYF.

This clonotype has a count of ten or more. The J gene is TRBJ2-2, the V gene TRBV10-3, with D perhaps matching TRBD1 (6 bases). Germline lookup yields CDR1 ENHRY and CDR2 SYGVKD. The CDR3 is 15 residues long. V was clipped by 3 bases and J by 4 bases, with 12 bases between them. DNA for the CDR3: TGTGCCATCAGTGAACCGAGCAGGGGCACCGGGGAGCTGTTTTTT. Translation gives CAISEPSRGTGELFF.

CDR3 DNA sequence: TGTGCCAGCAGCTTAGGGGACAGGGTACAGGAGACCCAGTACTTC. Encoded protein: CASSLGDRVQETQYF. V and J are TRBV11-3 and TRBJ2-5, with 9 bases lining up with TRBD1. J gave up 5 bases and V 1 base, and 5 bases lay outside the gene matches. The germline V gene has CDR1 SGHNT and CDR2 YENEEA. The CDR3 length is 15 residues.

This clonotype has a count of ten or more. V and J are TRBV29-1 and TRBJ2-5, with 9 positions matching TRBD1. The germline V gene has CDR1 SQVTM and CDR2 ANQGSEA. CDR3 length: 14 amino acids. Trimming took 5 bases from V and 2 from J; bases not matched to a gene: 6. Here the CDR3 reads CSVSRDRVQETQYF. Written as DNA, the CDR3 is TGCAGCGTTTCCCGGGACAGGGTACAAGAGACCCAGTACTTC.

This clonotype was detected many times. This sequence joins TRBV29-1 and TRBJ1-1; D call uncertain. The CDR3 runs 11 residues. The ends were cut back, 6 bases at V and 2 bases at J, with 7 bases in the middle. Germline V lookup: CDR1 SQVTM, CDR2 ANQGSEA. CDR3 sequence (DNA): TGCAGCGTGCGGGGTAACACTGAAGCTTTCTTT. Its translation is CSVRGNTEAFF.

There are many counts of this clonotype. The chain links TRBV4-1 to TRBJ2-5; possible D gene TRBD2, 6 bases. This CDR3 is built from 17 residues. The ends were cut back, 2 bases at V and 3 bases at J, with 19 bases in the middle. Germline V gene data show CDR1 as MGHRA and CDR2 as YSYEKL. The CDR3 region has the DNA TGCGCCAGCAGCCAACCACCACCCCGGACGGGAGAAGAGACCCAGTACTTC. It specifies CASSQPPPRTGEETQYF.

On this clonotype: This clone may be a read error of a much larger clone one base away. This rearrangement joins TRBV19 to TRBJ2-7, with a tentative D call TRBD2 (6 bases). Germline CDR1 reads LNHDA; CDR2 reads SQIVND (reference sequence). The CDR3 length is 14 residues. The V end lost 10 bases, the J end lost 2 bases, and 18 bases lay between the germline ends. CDR3 sequence reads: CATTDWGGTYEQYF. In nucleotides, the CDR3 is TGTGCCACAACTGACTGGGGAGGAACCTACGAGCAGTACTTC.

This clonotype was found many times. The chain uses TRBV4-2 and TRBJ2-5, with 8 nucleotides matching TRBD2. The length of the CDR3 is 17 residues. The J segment lost 5 bases and the V segment lost 0 bases, leaving 11 bases of the junction unmatched. Germline lookup yields CDR1 LGHNA and CDR2 YNFKEQ. CDR3 in DNA: TGTGCCAGCAGCCAAGAACCCTGGCGGGGGGCTGGGGAGACCCAGTACTTC. Protein sequence: CASSQEPWRGAGETQYF.

This rearrangement joins TRBV18 to TRBJ2-7; D might be TRBD1 (5 bases). The length of the CDR3 is 14 residues. Trimming removed 3 bases from V and 2 bases from J, with 11 bases in between. The germline V gene has CDR1 KGHSH and CDR2 LQKENI. The DNA of the CDR3 is TGTGCCAGCTCACCTAGGGGCGTCCCCTACGAGCAGTACTTC. It yields the protein CASSPRGVPYEQYF.

This clonotype has at least ten counts. The genes are TRBV7-9 and TRBJ2-7, with TRBD1 identical over 9 bases. The germline V gene has CDR1 SEHNR and CDR2 FQNEAQ (reference sequence). The CDR3 length is 16 residues. V lost 4 bases and J lost 5; bases outside the gene matches: 12. The CDR3 sequence: CASSSETTGGNHEQYF. For the CDR3, the DNA is TGTGCCAGCAGCTCAGAGACGACAGGGGGAAACCACGAGCAGTACTTC.

As regards this clonotype: Germline and junction disagree at one end, which may indicate a read error. The chain has TRBV18 and TRBJ2-3, with D possibly matching TRBD1 (5 bases). CDR1 KGHSH and CDR2 LQKENI come from the germline V gene. The CDR3 contains 15 residues. The CDR3 here is CASSPQESRADTQYF. The CDR3, as DNA: TGTGCCAGCTCGCCACAGGAAAGTCGGGCGGATACGCAGTATTTT.

This clonotype showed up many times. The V gene is TRBV24-1, the J gene TRBJ2-7, with D possibly TRBD1 on 6 matching bases. The CDR3 runs 16 residues. Trimming removed 4 bases from V and 3 bases from J, with 18 bases in between. Germline values: CDR1 KGHDR, CDR2 SFDVKD. The chain's CDR3 is CATSDGLQGIRYEQYF. CDR3 nucleotides: TGTGCCACCAGTGACGGGCTTCAGGGGATTCGCTACGAGCAGTACTTC.

This clonotype rates as medium-sized (0.01 to 0.1%). The chain carries TRBV7-9 and TRBJ1-1; D remains unclear. V was shortened by 0 bases and J by 7 bases, with 15 bases between the two germline ends. The CDR3 contains 15 residues. Germline V gives CDR1 SEHNR, CDR2 FQNEAQ (reference sequence). The CDR3 region has the DNA TGTGCCAGCAGCTTAGCTGGAGCAGGAGCGGTTGAAGCTTTCTTT. Translated, it gives CASSLAGAGAVEAFF.

With respect to this clonotype: A much larger clone sits a single nucleotide away, making a read error possible. The V and J genes are TRBV20-1 and TRBJ1-2; D is possibly TRBD1 (5 bases). The germline V and J ends were trimmed by 5 bases and 5 bases, with 15 bases remaining between them. Per germline, CDR1 DFQATT and CDR2 SNEGSKA (reference sequence). CDR3 length: 13 residues. For the CDR3, the DNA is TGCAGTGCTTTTCCCGGGACTGAATATGGCTACACCTTC. Translated, it gives CSAFPGTEYGYTF.